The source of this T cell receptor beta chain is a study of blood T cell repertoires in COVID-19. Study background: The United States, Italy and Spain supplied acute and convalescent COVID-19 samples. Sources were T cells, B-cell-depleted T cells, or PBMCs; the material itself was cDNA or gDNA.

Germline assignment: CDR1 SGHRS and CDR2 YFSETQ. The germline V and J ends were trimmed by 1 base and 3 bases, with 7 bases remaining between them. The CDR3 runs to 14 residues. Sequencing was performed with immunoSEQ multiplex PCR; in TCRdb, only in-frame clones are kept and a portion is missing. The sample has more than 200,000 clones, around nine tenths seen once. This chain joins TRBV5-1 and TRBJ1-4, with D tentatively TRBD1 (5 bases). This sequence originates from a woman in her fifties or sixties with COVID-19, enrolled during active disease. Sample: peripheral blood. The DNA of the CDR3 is TGCGCCAGCAGCTTGATGGGGCCTAATGAAAAACTGTTTTTT. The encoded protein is CASSLMGPNEKLFF. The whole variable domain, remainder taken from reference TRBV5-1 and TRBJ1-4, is KAGVTQTPRYLIKTRGQQVTLSCSPISGHRSVSWYQQTPGQGLQFLFEYFSETQRNKGNFPGRFSGRQFSNSRSEMNVSTLELGDSALYLCASSLMGPNEKLFFGSGTQLSVL.